This TCR beta chain appears in the sequencing data of a study of T cell responses to AZD1222 COVID-19 vaccine. Study-level results: Nearly half of the spike-specific TCRs reportedly recognize variant regions that carry no mutations. A mostly white British donor set with more females was recruited, and clonal diversity was possibly underestimated. Spike-specific TCR breadth and depth both grew after two AZD1222 doses. The study identified only five to seven AZD1222 recipients as seropositive at baseline.

As regards this clone: Its antigen is still unknown.

Libraries were prepared by immunoSEQ multiplex PCR; TCRdb keeps only in-frame clonotypes and omits some of them. The sample carries 120,000 to 150,000 clones, more than 85% recorded once. V gave up 1 base and J gave up 2 bases, with 9 bases separating them. The CDR3 loop spans 14 amino acids. The germline V gene has CDR1 SGHRS and CDR2 YFSETQ. V gene TRBV5-1 combines with J gene TRBJ1-2; weak D call: TRBD1 (5 bases). Sequenced material: peripheral blood, taken on day 0 of AZD1222 vaccination. The sequence was collected from an adult in good health. CDR3 in amino acids: CASSLRDGNYGYTF. The CDR3 DNA reads TGCGCCAGCAGCTTGAGGGACGGGAACTATGGCTACACCTTC.